This TCR beta chain was recovered during a study of beta chain features in type 1 diabetes (dated by TCRdb to the late 2010s). Looking at the study overall: Patients and healthy donors did not differ in mean age, gender distribution, total cell number or subset yield. Regulatory and stem cell-like memory subsets were isolated from only 8 patients and 8 healthy donors, whereas naive and central memory subsets came from all 30 or so donors. A total of roughly 110 million sorted cells were examined across all samples, and the number of cells per subset was strongly correlated with RNA yield. The study compared the TCRB repertoires of sorted circulating CD4+ T cell subsets in recently diagnosed type 1 diabetes patients with those in matched healthy donors. The investigation overall reported the following: In all four CD4+ subsets, TCRB CDR3 length was moderately but significantly shorter in type 1 diabetes patients. Only small numbers of individuals were included in the HLA sub-analyses, which left unresolved whether HLA type had any influence on TCRB rearrangement. Naive, central memory and regulatory TCRB repertoires appeared to be more alike among patients than among healthy donors. Fewer insertions and more nucleotide deletions at VDJ recombination sites were observed in patients with type 1 diabetes, implying thymic rearrangement abnormalities. Because cDNA rather than genomic DNA was sequenced, highly expressing activated cells could have been over-represented, although no difference in activation and CD3 levels was found between groups. Shorter templates might have been favored by PCR, but patient and control samples were amplified and corrected together, so both groups would have been affected equally by any skew.

About this clone itself: Its antigen is unknown. Base qualities were left out, and no much larger clone turns up one base away.

CDR1 GTSNPN and CDR2 SVGIG were looked up in the germline V gene (reference sequence). V is clipped by 3 bases and J by 3 bases, and the sequence between their germline boundaries is 23 bases long. From its cysteine to its phenylalanine, the CDR3 spans 17 amino acids. Only the CDR3 part of the read is kept: 51 bases, read in frame from the first base. The High Capacity cDNA Reverse Transcription Kit was used to reverse transcribe all of the isolated RNA, meaning that expressed TCRB transcripts were what got sequenced. Naive, central memory and regulatory T cell samples underwent deep immunoSEQ sequencing, averaging roughly 3.3 million total reads per sample. Sorted cells were lysed in RLT buffer, and RNA was extracted using DNase-treated RNeasy Micro or Mini kits according to cell number. Each cell subset was processed separately to prevent cross-contamination, with patient and healthy donor samples processed together. TCRB sequences were amplified from cDNA with the immunoSEQ multiplex PCR, producing 87-bp fragments spanning the CDR3 region. Sequencing of the amplicons was done on the Illumina HiSeq platform. As for how the authors treated the data: PCR bias was corrected computationally using synthetic template baselines, and reads within Hamming distance 2 were collapsed, with unmergeable singletons discarded. Reads were aligned against IMGT to assign V, D and J genes, CDR3 length and insertions or deletions at six rearrangement sites. Within each subset, clonotype counts were normalized to the number of sorted cells before true diversity and Gini coefficients were calculated with the tcR R package. Repertoire sharing was quantified using the overlap coefficient calculated on TCRB nucleotide sequences. TCRdb took this table from immuneACCESS and kept in-frame rearrangements with V and J called. Such tables lack part of the clones; where checked against another copy, unresolved V genes explain under half of the gap, and the rest is unexplained. For V, J and clone size, that table is used; D and trimming come from the DNA. The sample has about 70,000 clones on record, about 48% of them singletons. 0.65% to 0.9% of the sample is in the top ten clones.

From each donor, a single peripheral blood sample of roughly 0.11 L on average was drawn into heparinised tubes. A BD FACSAria II and a panel including CD45RO, CCR7, CD25, CD127, CD95 and CD27 were used to sort naive, central memory, regulatory and stem cell-like memory CD4+ T cells. Every sorted population had a purity above 95%. PBMCs were isolated immediately by Lymphoprep density gradient centrifugation and stained directly without culture. So that batch effects would be minimized, each experiment stained and sorted samples in pairs, pairing one healthy donor with one patient. The origin of this receptor is a man aged 25 to 45 with type 1 diabetes. The sample comprised central memory CD4+ T cells from blood. This sequence uses TRBV30 and TRBJ1-1; perhaps TRBD1 is the D gene, with 5 bases matching. CDR3 reads: CAWSRSAGSLGDTEAFF. The nucleotide sequence is TGTGCCTGGAGCCGGTCCGCAGGGTCCTTAGGGGACACTGAAGCTTTCTTT.